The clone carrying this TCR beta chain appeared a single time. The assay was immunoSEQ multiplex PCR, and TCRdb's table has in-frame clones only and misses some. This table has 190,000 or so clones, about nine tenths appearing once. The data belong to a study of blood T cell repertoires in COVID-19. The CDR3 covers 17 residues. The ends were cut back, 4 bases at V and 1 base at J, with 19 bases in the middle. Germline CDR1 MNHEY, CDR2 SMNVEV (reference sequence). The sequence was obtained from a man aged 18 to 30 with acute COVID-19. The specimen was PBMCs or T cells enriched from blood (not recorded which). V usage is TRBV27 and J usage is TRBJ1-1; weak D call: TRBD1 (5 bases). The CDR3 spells CASSSPTVGGRNTEAFF. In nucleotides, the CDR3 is TGTGCCAGCAGTTCCCCGACAGTGGGCGGACGGAACACTGAAGCTTTCTTT.